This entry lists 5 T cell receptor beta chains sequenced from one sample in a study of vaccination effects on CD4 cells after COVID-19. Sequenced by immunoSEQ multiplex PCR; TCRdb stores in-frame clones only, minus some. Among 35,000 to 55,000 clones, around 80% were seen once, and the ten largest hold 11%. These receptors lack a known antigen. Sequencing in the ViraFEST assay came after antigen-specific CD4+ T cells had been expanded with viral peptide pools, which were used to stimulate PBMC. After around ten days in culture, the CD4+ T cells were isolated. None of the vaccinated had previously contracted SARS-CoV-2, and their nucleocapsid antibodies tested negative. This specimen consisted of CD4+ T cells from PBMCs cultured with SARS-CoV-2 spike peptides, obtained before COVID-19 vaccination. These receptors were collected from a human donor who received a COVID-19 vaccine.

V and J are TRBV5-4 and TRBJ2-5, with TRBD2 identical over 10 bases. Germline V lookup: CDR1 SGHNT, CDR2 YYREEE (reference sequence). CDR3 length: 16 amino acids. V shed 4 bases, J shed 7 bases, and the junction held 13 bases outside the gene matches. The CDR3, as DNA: TGTGCCAGCAGCCTCGACCCCAGCGGGGGGGCGTGGACCCAGTACTTC. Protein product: CASSLDPSGGAWTQYF.

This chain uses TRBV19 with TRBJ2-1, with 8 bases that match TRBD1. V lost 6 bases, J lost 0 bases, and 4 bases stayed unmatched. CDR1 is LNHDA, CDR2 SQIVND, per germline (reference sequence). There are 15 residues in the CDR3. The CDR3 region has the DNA TGTGCCAGTAGCCTCAGGGGGCCCTCCTACAATGAGCAGTTCTTC. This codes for CASSLRGPSYNEQFF.

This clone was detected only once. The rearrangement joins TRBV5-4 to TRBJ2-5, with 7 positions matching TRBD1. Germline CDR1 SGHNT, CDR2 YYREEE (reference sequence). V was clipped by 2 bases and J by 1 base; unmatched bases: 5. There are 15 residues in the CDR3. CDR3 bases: TGTGCCAGCAGCTTACCAACAGGGGCCCAAGAGACCCAGTACTTC. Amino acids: CASSLPTGAQETQYF.

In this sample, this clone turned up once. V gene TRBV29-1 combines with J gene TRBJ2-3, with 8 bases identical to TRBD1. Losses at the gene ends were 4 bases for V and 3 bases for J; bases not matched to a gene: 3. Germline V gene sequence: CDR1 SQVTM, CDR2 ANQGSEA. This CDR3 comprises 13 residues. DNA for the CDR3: TGCAGCGTTGGCAGGGGGCCAACAGATACGCAGTATTTT. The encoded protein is CSVGRGPTDTQYF.

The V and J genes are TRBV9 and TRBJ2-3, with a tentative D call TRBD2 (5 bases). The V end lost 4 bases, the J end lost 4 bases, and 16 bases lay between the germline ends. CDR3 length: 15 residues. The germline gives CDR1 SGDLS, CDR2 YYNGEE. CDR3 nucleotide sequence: TGTGCCAGCAGCTCCCGGGGTCCCCTCCCAGATACGCAGTATTTT. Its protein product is CASSSRGPLPDTQYF.